Given below is one T cell receptor (beta chain) in context. Its target is not known. These data come from a study of post-analysis software for immune sequencing data. Overall study: The disease courses spanned relapsing-remitting, secondary progressive and progressive-relapsing forms of multiple sclerosis. Study-level results: Patients used several TRBV segments, including TRBV5-6, TRBV5-1 and TRBV20-1, more often than controls. Analysis by F measure revealed that same-batch samples clustered strongly together. Versus controls, multiple sclerosis patients showed significantly lower diversity (normalized Chao1).

Each TCR beta cDNA library carried unique molecular identifiers. Via MiXCR, TCRdb re-called the PCR reads, giving one row per CDR3 protein. This table has roughly 430,000 distinct CDR3 sequences, about 40% appearing once. CDR3 length: 17 amino acids. The V end lost 0 bases, the J end lost 2 bases, and 15 bases lay between the germline ends. From germline, CDR1 is LGHNA and CDR2 YNFKEQ. Sequenced material: blood. This sequence originates from a girl aged 2 to 10 with multiple sclerosis. This sequence joins TRBV4-2 and TRBJ2-3, with D perhaps TRBD2 (6 bases). Here the CDR3 DNA reads TGTGCCAGCAGCCAAGATTATGCCCGGGGGATCACAGATACGCAGTATTTT. Protein product: CASSQDYARGITDTQYF.